The 21 T cell receptor beta chains below were found in one sample sequenced in a study of metastatic and nonmetastatic thyroid tumors. TCRdb re-analyzed the PCR reads through MiXCR. The sample includes around 31,000 clones, 18% seen only once; the top ten take roughly a tenth. Thyroid surgery was performed in patients who had received no treatment beforehand. The sequenced sample consisted of blood. The source of these receptors is a female donor with papillary thyroid cancer or a benign thyroid nodule (not recorded which). Some clones in this sample may be carry-over from other donors' samples.

This clone was recorded many times. This rearrangement joins TRBV11-3 to TRBJ1-1, with D uncertain. V lost 6 bases and J 5 bases, leaving 7 bases between the germline ends. CDR3 length: 11 residues. Germline V gene sequence: CDR1 SGHNT, CDR2 YENEEA. The DNA of the CDR3 is TGTGCCAGCAGAGGAGAGACTGAAGCTTTCTTT. The encoded protein is CASRGETEAFF.

This clone has ten or more counts. The J gene is TRBJ2-2, the V gene TRBV5-1; tentatively, D is TRBD2 (6 bases). V lost 0 bases and J 6 bases, leaving 9 bases between the germline ends. The V gene's germline CDR1 is SGHRS and CDR2 YFSETQ. This CDR3 is built from 14 residues. The DNA for the CDR3 is TGCGCCAGCAGCTTGGATAGCGGCCCCGGGGAGCTGTTTTTT. Its translation: CASSLDSGPGELFF.

This clone was counted many times. The gene calls are TRBV30 and TRBJ2-7; 7 positions agree with TRBD1. V gave up 0 bases and J gave up 4 bases; unmatched junction bases: 6. Germline lookup yields CDR1 GTSNPN and CDR2 SVGIG (reference sequence). This CDR3 has 14 amino acids. The CDR3 here is CAWSVAGTAYEQYF. CDR3 nucleotides: TGTGCCTGGAGTGTAGCAGGGACAGCTTACGAGCAGTACTTC.

The rearrangement joins TRBV20-1 to TRBJ2-3; TRBD2 agrees at 15 bases. Germline V gene data show CDR1 as DFQATT and CDR2 as SNEGSKA (reference sequence). V gave up 1 base and J gave up 6 bases; unmatched junction bases: 8. The CDR3 length is 17 residues. The CDR3 loop is CSARGWTSGGDSDTQYF. The CDR3 DNA reads as TGCAGTGCTAGAGGGTGGACTAGCGGGGGGGATTCGGATACGCAGTATTTT.

This clone has ten or more counts. This rearrangement joins TRBV7-2 to TRBJ2-7, with D tentatively TRBD1 or TRBD2 (5 bases each). Trimming stripped 4 bases from V and 2 bases from J, with 12 bases between. CDR3 length: 14 amino acids. CDR1 is SGHTA, CDR2 FQGNSA, per germline. As DNA, the CDR3 is TGTGCCAGCAGCTCGGGACGTCCTCCCTACGAGCAGTACTTC. It translates to CASSSGRPPYEQYF.

The chain employs TRBV9 and TRBJ1-1; possible D gene TRBD1, 6 bases. Germline V lookup: CDR1 SGDLS, CDR2 YYNGEE. Between the trimmed V and J ends, which lost 0 bases and 7 bases, there was a span of 10 bases. The CDR3 length is 13 residues. The DNA for the CDR3 is TGTGCCAGCAGCGTAGGTGGGGGCATTGAAGCTTTCTTT. Protein product: CASSVGGGIEAFF.

With regard to this clone: Just one base apart from a much larger clone, this may be a read error. Other nucleotide sequences from this sample produce the same CDR3. V gene TRBV25-1 combines with J gene TRBJ2-5, with D possibly being TRBD1 (7 bases). CDR1 and CDR2 (germline): MGHDK, SYGVNS. V lost 1 base and J 1 base, leaving 10 bases between the germline ends. The CDR3 has 15 amino acids. The CDR3 DNA is TGTGCCAGCAGTGAATTCAGGGGGGCCCAAGAGACCCAGTACTTC. This sequence encodes CASSEFRGAQETQYF.

This clone was seen many times. This chain uses TRBV12-5 with TRBJ1-1; D might be TRBD1 (6 bases). The germline V gene encodes CDR1 LGHNT and CDR2 FRNRAP. This CDR3 spans 14 amino acids. Deletions cut 5 bases from V and 4 bases from J, with 14 bases between. In DNA, the CDR3 is TGTGCTAGTGGTCTACAGGGCGTAAGCACTGAAGCTTTCTTT. This translates into CASGLQGVSTEAFF.

J is TRBJ2-3 and V is TRBV9; D unclear. Trimming cost V 4 bases and J 4 bases, with 13 bases left between them. Germline V gene data show CDR1 as SGDLS and CDR2 as YYNGEE. The CDR3 has 14 amino acids. This chain's CDR3 is CASSLCGNADTQYF. The CDR3 DNA is TGTGCCAGCAGCTTATGTGGGAACGCAGATACGCAGTATTTT.

Many counts were recorded for this clone. The chain has TRBV11-3 and TRBJ2-3; perhaps TRBD1 as D (6 bases). The CDR3 sequence is 15 residues long. The germline V and J ends were trimmed by 3 bases and 1 base, with 11 bases remaining between them. Germline-derived CDR1 and CDR2 are SGHNT and YENEEA. CDR3 loop: CASSFGHRGTDTQYF. The CDR3 DNA reads TGTGCCAGCAGCTTCGGGCACAGGGGCACAGATACGCAGTATTTT.

There are many counts of this clone. Different DNA sequences within this sample yield the same CDR3. The chain couples TRBV7-2 to TRBJ2-7; D not resolved. This CDR3 spans 13 amino acids. Germline CDR1 and CDR2: SGHTA and FQGNSA. V was clipped by 3 bases and J by 4 bases, with 10 bases between them. In DNA, the CDR3 is TGTGCCAGCAGCTTTTATTCAGGTTACGAGCAGTACTTC. Translating gives CASSFYSGYEQYF.

The V call is TRBV6-1, the J call TRBJ1-1, with D unresolved. Germline loops: CDR1 MNHNS, CDR2 SASEGT. V was cut by 7 bases and J by 5 bases, with 14 bases left in between. This CDR3 is built from 13 residues. The CDR3 coding sequence is TGTGCCAGCACTCCGAGGCATGGAACTGAAGCTTTCTTT. Translating gives CASTPRHGTEAFF.

This clone was recorded at least ten times. The chain combines TRBV6-2 or TRBV6-3 with TRBJ2-7; maybe TRBD2 (5 bases). The CDR3 has 14 residues. Trimming removed 7 bases at V and 1 base at J, with 14 bases between. Germline CDR1 MNHEY, CDR2 SVGEGT. The CDR3 DNA is TGTGCCAGCATGAAGGCACTAGGGTCCTACGAGCAGTACTTC. This encodes CASMKALGSYEQYF.

This clone was detected only a few times. This chain connects TRBV24-1 to TRBJ1-6; maybe TRBD1 (5 bases). This CDR3 region has 15 residues. Germline V gene lookup returns CDR1 KGHDR and CDR2 SFDVKD. Trimming removed 8 bases from V and 9 bases from J, with 19 bases in between. CDR3 in amino acids: CATNLLPGGGSPLHF. The CDR3 coding sequence is TGTGCCACCAACCTCCTCCCCGGGGGGGGTTCACCCCTCCACTTT.

This clone was detected only once. CDR3 loop: CASSRGGGTEQFF. DNA for the CDR3: TGTGCCAGCAGCCGAGGCGGGGGTACTGAGCAGTTCTTC. This rearrangement joins TRBV9 to TRBJ2-1; 7 bases are a match to TRBD2. J gave up 9 bases and V 4 bases, and 7 bases lay outside the gene matches. Germline lookup yields CDR1 SGDLS and CDR2 YYNGEE. The CDR3 sequence is 13 residues long.

This clone showed up just a few times. A much larger clonotype is one base distant, so this may be a read error. The same CDR3 can be traced to other DNA sequences in this sample. The CDR3 nucleotides are TGCGCCAGCAGCCGCCCAGGGGGGGCTCAGACGCAGTATTTT. Translated: CASSRPGGAQTQYF. V and J are TRBV4-1 and TRBJ2-3; perhaps D is TRBD1 or TRBD2 (7 bases each). The CDR3 contains 14 residues. V was pared by 4 bases and J by 9 bases, with 17 bases between. Germline values: CDR1 MGHRA, CDR2 YSYEKL.

The sample holds many counts of this clone. This chain links TRBV18 with TRBJ1-3; D might be TRBD1 (5 bases). Trimming pared 4 bases from V and 2 bases from J, leaving 12 bases between. Per the germline V gene, CDR1 is KGHSH and CDR2 is LQKENI. The CDR3 covers 15 residues. CDR3 amino acids: CASSLQGNAGNTIYF. DNA of the CDR3: TGTGCCAGCTCACTTCAGGGCAACGCTGGAAACACCATATATTTT.

This clone was counted ten times or more. The chain carries TRBV20-1 and TRBJ1-1, with D tentatively TRBD1 (5 bases). CDR1 is DFQATT, CDR2 SNEGSKA, per germline (reference sequence). V was trimmed by 1 base and J by 5 bases, leaving 11 bases between them. There are 13 residues in the CDR3. CDR3 coding DNA: TGCAGTGCTAGAGTCGACAGCCCGACTGAAGCTTTCTTT. It is translated as CSARVDSPTEAFF.

This clone has a count of ten or more. The chain combines TRBV30 with TRBJ1-1; D gene ambiguous. Germline CDR1 is GTSNPN and CDR2 is SVGIG (reference sequence). The CDR3 is made up of 11 amino acids. Trimming shortened V by 7 bases and J by 1 base, and 7 bases separated the two germline ends. As DNA, the CDR3 is TGTGCCTCGGCGTGGAACACTGAAGCTTTCTTT. Its protein is CASAWNTEAFF.

There are many counts of this clone. Since a much larger clone is just one base distant, this may be a read error. Other DNA sequences of this sample code for an identical CDR3. This sequence joins TRBV6-1 and TRBJ2-6; D remains ambiguous. The CDR3 contains 15 residues. Germline V gene data show CDR1 as MNHNS and CDR2 as SASEGT. Trimming took off 3 bases at V and 0 bases at J, with 6 bases between the two ends. The CDR3 sequence is CASSETFSGANVLTF. The CDR3 bases are TGTGCCAGCAGTGAGACCTTCTCTGGGGCCAACGTCCTGACTTTC.

In its sample, this clone was seen a few times. The chain has TRBV12-3 or TRBV12-4 and TRBJ2-1; D is unresolved. The V end lost 7 bases, the J end lost 3 bases, and 7 bases lay between the germline ends. The CDR3 is made up of 12 amino acids. CDR3 DNA: TGTGCCAGCAACAAGTACTACAATGAGCAGTTCTTC. Encoded protein: CASNKYYNEQFF.